What follows describes a single T cell receptor (beta chain). Its target is unknown. CDR1 is SQVTM and CDR2 is ANQGSEA in the germline V gene. The CDR3 length is 11 residues. The junction had 3 bases not matched to a gene; V was cut back by 5 bases and J by 6 bases. The library was made from cDNA and included unique molecular identifiers. One entry per CDR3 protein results from TCRdb running MiXCR on the PCR reads. The sample contains fewer than 850,000 distinct CDR3 sequences, around 42% of which appear only once. The data were taken from a study of post-analysis software for immune sequencing data. Across the study: Recorded subtypes: relapsing-remitting, secondary progressive, progressive-relapsing; some patients unannotated. Study results and limitations: Significantly lower normalized Chao1 diversity was seen in multiple sclerosis patients than in controls. Clustering by F measure revealed strong co-clustering among samples prepared together in one batch. About five TRBV segments were more frequent in patients than controls; TRBV5-6, TRBV5-1 and TRBV20-1 belonged to this group.

The specimen sequenced was blood. This chain uses TRBV29-1 with TRBJ1-1; TRBD1 matches 7 bases. This receptor was taken from a girl aged 10-17 years with multiple sclerosis. The DNA for the CDR3 is TGCAGCGTTAACAGGGGATCTGAAGCTTTCTTT. Translating gives CSVNRGSEAFF.